The sequence of this T cell receptor beta chain was determined in a study of blood T cell repertoires in COVID-19 (dated by TCRdb to the early 2020s). General notes on the study: Collaborator samples came from the United States, Italy and Spain and covered acute and convalescent phases of COVID-19. The material from the prospective study consisted of cDNA or gDNA derived from T cells, B-cell-depleted T cells, or PBMCs. The dataset comprised deeply sampled blood TCRbeta repertoires from subjects exposed to, actively infected with, or recovered from COVID-19. The repertoires were made available in a free public database intended to serve as a resource for research on the immune response to SARS-CoV-2. Samples came from the ongoing ImmuneRACE study (first 160 participants) plus 1,254 subjects from 6 global collaborators. Nearly every sample came with metadata listing a de-identified subject ID, COVID-19 status, age in years and sex. Where HLA class I and class II types were available, the types were taken from metadata supplied by the sample provider, not from assay-based typing. Points the paper makes about the study in general: The amount of clinical and demographic metadata varied by source and participant and was provided uncurated.

CDR1 and CDR2, looked up from the germline V gene (reference sequence), are DFQATT and SNEGSKA. The CDR3 starts with the cysteine, ends with the phenylalanine, and has 14 residues. Here the CDR3 DNA is all that survives: 42 bases in frame from base 1. A distance of 10 bases separates the germline ends of V and J, which lose 3 bases and 2 bases respectively. Comments on this clone: Its antigen is currently not known. It has no much larger one-base neighbor in the sample; base qualities were not kept.

Participants in the prospective study were aged 18 to 89 years, lived in 20 to 25 United States geographic areas, and enrolled through a virtual design. Cohort assignment in the prospective study relied on participant-reported clinical history from a screening survey and a study questionnaire. Recovered participants in ImmuneRACE Cohort 3 were defined as having two consecutive negative NP/OP PCR tests, clearance from a healthcare professional, or resolution of symptoms. In the prospective study, mobile phlebotomists collected whole blood, serum and a nasopharyngeal or oropharyngeal swab from each participant. Over a roughly two-month period, participants in the prospective study had the option of providing additional blood draws and questionnaires. Before DNA extraction, prospective study blood samples were shipped either frozen or at room temperature. TCRbeta CDR3 regions were amplified from genomic DNA by means of the immunoSEQ Assay, a bias-controlled multiplex PCR. The published analysis was carried out like this. The number of nucleated cells in each sample was estimated from the amplification of reference gene primers within the assay. To quantify the absolute abundance of each unique TCRbeta CDR3 rearrangement, sequence reads were collapsed and filtered. For each sample, productive Simpson clonality was calculated as the square root of Simpson's diversity index over productive rearrangements. The table was pulled from immuneACCESS by TCRdb, which kept in-frame rearrangements only. Such tables lose some clones; where checked, under half of the loss comes from unresolved V genes, and the rest has no known cause. That table gives V, J and clone size, and the DNA gave D and trimming. This sample lists approximately 490,000 clones; about 85% were detected once. In total, the top ten clones hold about 0.65% of the sample.

The chain was built from TRBV20-1 and TRBJ2-2; the best D guess is TRBD2, with 6 bases matching. The source material was PBMCs or T cells enriched from blood (not recorded which). The sequence came from a woman aged 18-29 years who had recovered from COVID-19. The CDR3 corresponds to CSASTSFNTGELFF. The nucleotide sequence is TGCAGTGCTAGTACTAGCTTCAACACCGGGGAGCTGTTTTTT.